The 20 T cell receptor beta chains listed next were all sequenced from one sample in a study of blood T cell repertoires in COVID-19. The assay was immunoSEQ multiplex PCR, and TCRdb's table has in-frame clones only and misses some. This table has some 120,000 clones, approximately 80% appearing once. Specimen: peripheral blood. All receptors derive from a man in his 70s with acute or convalescent COVID-19.

The chain recombines TRBV5-1 with TRBJ1-2; maybe TRBD1 (6 bases). The germline V gene has CDR1 SGHRS and CDR2 YFSETQ. Trimming stripped 4 bases from V and 6 bases from J, with 13 bases between. This CDR3 is built from 13 residues. CDR3 in amino acids: CASSTYPGDGYTF. CDR3 coding DNA: TGCGCCAGCAGCACCTACCCAGGGGATGGCTACACCTTC. Full variable domain (missing parts from reference TRBV5-1 and TRBJ1-2): KAGVTQTPRYLIKTRGQQVTLSCSPISGHRSVSWYQQTPGQGLQFLFEYFSETQRNKGNFPGRFSGRQFSNSRSEMNVSTLELGDSALYLCASSTYPGDGYTFGSGTRLTVV.

This rearrangement joins TRBV6-6 to TRBJ1-5; TRBD1 matches at 8 bases. Germline assignment: CDR1 MNHNY and CDR2 SVGAGI (reference sequence). Trimming cost V 6 bases and J 4 bases; bases outside gene matches: 5. The length of the CDR3 is 14 residues. The CDR3 nucleotides are TGTGCCAGCAGACCGGACAGGGCTAATCAGCCCCAGCATTTT. Its protein product is CASRPDRANQPQHF.

V and J are TRBV21-1 and TRBJ2-7; the D segment call TRBD2 is taken from the table without a DNA check. TRBV21-1 is given as a pseudogene. The CDR3 runs 18 residues. CDR3 DNA: TGTGCCCCTCCCCGGACAGGGTTACTAGCGGGGGGGTCCTACGAGCAGTACTTC. Translation: CAPPRTGLLAGGSYEQYF.

The gene calls are TRBV29-1 and TRBJ1-2, with TRBD1 as a possible D gene (5 bases). Germline CDR1 SQVTM, CDR2 ANQGSEA. V was shortened by 5 bases and J by 8 bases, with 15 bases between the two germline ends. This CDR3 has 12 residues. In nucleotides, the CDR3 is TGCAGCGTTTATGACAGCCCCGCAGGCTACACCTTC. Translating it yields CSVYDSPAGYTF. The whole variable domain, remainder taken from reference TRBV29-1 and TRBJ1-2, is SAVISQKPSRDICQRGTSLTIQCQVDSQVTMMFWYRQQPGQSLTLIATANQGSEATYESGFVIDKFPISRPNLTFSTLTVSNMSPEDSSIYLCSVYDSPAGYTFGSGTRLTVV.

The chain uses TRBV6-5 and TRBJ2-5, with D perhaps TRBD1 (5 bases). This CDR3 spans 14 amino acids. Between the trimmed V and J ends, which lost 0 bases and 3 bases, there was a span of 8 bases. Looked up from germline, CDR1 is MNHEY and CDR2 is SVGAGI. The CDR3 DNA reads TGTGCCAGCAGTTACTCGTTCAGGGAAGAGACCCAGTACTTC. This gives the protein CASSYSFREETQYF.

The chain couples TRBV30 to TRBJ1-3; TRBD1 is a possible D gene (6 bases). Germline values: CDR1 GTSNPN, CDR2 SVGIG (reference sequence). V lost 5 bases and J 4 bases, leaving 9 bases between the germline ends. This CDR3 has 12 amino acids. CDR3 in amino acids: CAWGGQGNTIYF. Here the CDR3 DNA reads TGTGCCTGGGGTGGACAGGGAAACACCATATATTTT.

The V gene is TRBV6-5, the J gene TRBJ1-3; D may be TRBD1 (5 bases). This CDR3 region has 15 residues. Germline CDR1 reads MNHEY; CDR2 reads SVGAGI. V was pared by 4 bases and J by 4 bases, with 14 bases between. The CDR3, as DNA: TGTGCCAGCAGTTTGTTAAAGGGGAGGGGAAACACCATATATTTT. Protein product: CASSLLKGRGNTIYF.

This clone was counted only a few times. This chain connects TRBV2 to TRBJ1-6; D is undetermined. The V end lost 6 bases, the J end lost 7 bases, and 10 bases lay between the germline ends. The CDR3 spans 13 residues. The germline gives CDR1 SNHLY, CDR2 FYNNEI. The CDR3 DNA reads TGTGCCAGCAGAATGTCAGAAAATTCACCCCTCCACTTT. It encodes CASRMSENSPLHF. The full variable domain, its missing parts supplied by reference TRBV2 and TRBJ1-6, is EPEVTQTPSHQVTQMGQEVILRCVPISNHLYFYWYRQILGQKVEFLVSFYNNEISEKSEIFDDQFSVERPDGSNFTLKIRSTKLEDSAMYFCASRMSENSPLHFGNGTRLTVT.

V usage is TRBV5-1 and J usage is TRBJ2-1; 9 bases are shared with TRBD2. This CDR3 contains 13 residues. V was clipped by 4 bases and J by 9 bases; unmatched bases: 5. CDR1 is SGHRS and CDR2 is YFSETQ in the germline V gene. The CDR3 loop is CASSAAGGPEQFF. In DNA form, the CDR3 reads TGCGCCAGCAGCGCCGCGGGGGGGCCTGAGCAGTTCTTC.

This clone was counted only a few times. CDR3 protein: CASSRDYPQGVADTQYF. The CDR3 DNA reads as TGTGCCAGCAGCCGAGATTACCCACAGGGTGTAGCAGATACGCAGTATTTT. The genes are TRBV3-1 (or the pseudogene TRBV3-2) and TRBJ2-3; the D gene is possibly TRBD1 (6 bases). CDR1 LGHDT and CDR2 YNNKEL come from the germline V gene (reference sequence). CDR3 size: 17 residues. V lost 4 bases, J lost 4 bases, and 21 bases lay in between.

The gene calls are TRBV6-2 or TRBV6-3 and TRBJ1-2; tentatively, D is TRBD1 (6 bases). The V and J ends lost 0 bases and 1 base respectively, with 15 bases between them. The CDR3 runs to 17 residues. The germline V gene has CDR1 MNHEY and CDR2 SVGEGT. The CDR3 loop reads CASSYSGRTDYNYGYTF. CDR3 coding DNA: TGTGCCAGCAGTTACTCGGGTCGGACAGATTATAACTATGGCTACACCTTC.

The chain carries TRBV2 and TRBJ2-2, with 8 bases matching TRBD2. V lost 6 bases to trimming and J lost 0 bases; unmatched junction nucleotides: 6. Germline V gene sequence: CDR1 SNHLY, CDR2 FYNNEI. The CDR3 has 16 amino acids. CDR3 nucleotides: TGTGCCAGCAGACTTCTTAGCGGGACGAACACCGGGGAGCTGTTTTTT. Translating gives CASRLLSGTNTGELFF.

This chain connects TRBV5-4 to TRBJ2-7, with D perhaps TRBD2 (5 bases). The V end lost 6 bases, the J end lost 3 bases, and 13 bases lay between the germline ends. CDR3 length equals 13 residues. Germline loops: CDR1 SGHNT, CDR2 YYREEE (reference sequence). The CDR3 DNA follows: TGTGCCAGCACCTGGGTTGGGAGCTACGAGCAGTACTTC. It encodes CASTWVGSYEQYF.

The genes are TRBV11-2 and TRBJ1-4; D ambiguous. Germline values: CDR1 SGHAT, CDR2 FQNNGV. The CDR3 loop spans 13 amino acids. V was trimmed by 4 bases and J by 9 bases, leaving 12 bases between them. The CDR3 protein is CASSSLQRKKLFF. In DNA form, the CDR3 reads TGTGCCAGCAGCTCGCTACAGAGAAAAAAACTGTTTTTT.

This clone occurred once. This rearrangement joins TRBV2 to TRBJ1-2, with 10 bases matching TRBD1. V lost 5 bases and J lost 7; bases outside the gene matches: 4. The CDR3 sequence is 13 residues long. Germline lookup yields CDR1 SNHLY and CDR2 FYNNEI. Here the CDR3 reads CASSPDRGVGYTF. The CDR3 DNA follows: TGTGCCAGCAGTCCGGACAGGGGGGTTGGCTACACCTTC.

The chain carries TRBV24-1 and TRBJ1-5; 7 bases map to TRBD1. Germline CDR1 reads KGHDR; CDR2 reads SFDVKD. This CDR3 has 13 residues. V lost 7 bases, J lost 3 bases, and 2 bases stayed unmatched. The CDR3 protein is CATRGTDNQPQHF. CDR3 sequence (DNA): TGTGCCACCAGGGGGACAGACAATCAGCCCCAGCATTTT.

The chain is built from TRBV11-2 and TRBJ1-1, with TRBD1 as a possible D gene (5 bases). V shed 5 bases and J shed 2 bases, with 9 bases lying between them. This CDR3 is built from 13 residues. The V gene's germline CDR1 is SGHAT and CDR2 FQNNGV. In nucleotides, the CDR3 is TGTGCCAGCAGCGCCCAGGGTAACACTGAAGCTTTCTTT. Its protein is CASSAQGNTEAFF.

The chain is built from TRBV28 and TRBJ1-2; the D gene is possibly TRBD1 (6 bases). V was pared by 6 bases and J by 2 bases, with 19 bases between. The length of the CDR3 is 16 residues. Per germline, CDR1 MDHEN and CDR2 SYDVKM. In DNA, the CDR3 is TGTGCCAGCAGCCGGTCCCAGGGGTCCCGAAACTATGGCTACACCTTC. It yields the protein CASSRSQGSRNYGYTF.

This chain uses TRBV5-1 with TRBJ2-3, with TRBD2 identical over 12 bases. Germline V gene data show CDR1 as SGHRS and CDR2 as YFSETQ. V lost 4 bases and J lost 6; bases outside the gene matches: 6. This CDR3 has 15 residues. CDR3 protein: CASSTGTSGLDTQYF. As DNA, the CDR3 is TGCGCCAGCAGCACCGGGACTAGCGGGTTGGATACGCAGTATTTT.

This clone has a handful of counts. This sequence joins TRBV6-5 and TRBJ1-3, with 8 bases lining up with TRBD1. The trim removed 2 bases at V and 4 bases at J, leaving 1 base unmatched. The CDR3 sequence is 14 residues long. Looked up from germline, CDR1 is MNHEY and CDR2 is SVGAGI. Here the CDR3 reads CASSYQGAGNTIYF. The CDR3 nucleotides are TGTGCCAGCAGTTACCAGGGGGCAGGAAACACCATATATTTT.